This T cell receptor beta chain was profiled in a study of blood T cell repertoires in COVID-19. Turning to the study itself: COVID-19 samples, acute and convalescent, were from the United States, Italy and Spain. PBMCs, B-cell-depleted T cells, or T cells provided the cDNA or gDNA that made up the material.

The V segment lost 0 bases and the J segment 1 base; nucleotides outside the gene matches: 3. The CDR3 has 17 amino acids. The germline V gene has CDR1 LNHDA and CDR2 SQIVND (reference sequence). Data came from immunoSEQ multiplex PCR; TCRdb stores just in-frame clones and leaves some out. The repertoire holds approximately 200,000 clones, roughly 83% seen once, with roughly 1.3% in the top ten. The receptor was derived from a woman in her forties with acute COVID-19. V gene TRBV19 combines with J gene TRBJ2-6, with 7 bases that match TRBD1. Sequenced input: PBMCs or T cells enriched from blood (not recorded which). This CDR3 reads CASSIEGGWSGANVLTF. CDR3 bases: TGTGCCAGTAGTATAGAAGGGGGCTGGTCTGGGGCCAACGTCCTGACTTTC.